A selection of T cell receptor beta chains follows, all from one sample in a study of technical replicates of blood from several donors. Assay: immunoSEQ multiplex PCR; the TCRdb copy retains only in-frame clones and omits some. The data contain around 100,000 clones, about 96% of them singletons. The sequenced material came from T cells isolated from PBMCs. All receptors derive from a human donor in good health. Both conserved end residues are part of each CDR3. Fields, in order: V gene, J gene, clone size, D gene, CDR3 DNA, CDR3 protein. The D gene is left open where the match is weak. Only part of the rows carry a size: once, few, many, or a class if the clone is expanded.

v_gene: TRBV7-8
j_gene: TRBJ1-2
abundance: .
d_gene: TRBD1
CDR3nt: TGTGCCAGCGGGTCCAGGGGGTTAGGCTACACCTTC
CDR3aa: CASGSRGLGYTF

v_gene: TRBV5-6
j_gene: TRBJ2-7
abundance: .
d_gene: .
CDR3nt: TGTGCCAGCAGCCCAAGCTTCGGGGGTGGCGAGCAGTACTTC
CDR3aa: CASSPSFGGGEQYF

v_gene: TRBV9
j_gene: TRBJ2-7
abundance: .
d_gene: TRBD2
CDR3nt: TGTGCCAGCAGCCCCTTAAGCGGGAGCTCCTACGAGCAGTACTTC
CDR3aa: CASSPLSGSSYEQYF

v_gene: TRBV7-8
j_gene: TRBJ1-1
abundance: .
d_gene: .
CDR3nt: TGTGCCAGCAGGGTGAGGTCAGCGGATATCACTGAAGCTTTCTTT
CDR3aa: CASRVRSADITEAFF

v_gene: TRBV6-5
j_gene: TRBJ2-1
abundance: .
d_gene: .
CDR3nt: TGTGCCAGCAGTTACTCGCGGTACTCCTACAATGAGCAGTTCTTC
CDR3aa: CASSYSRYSYNEQFF

v_gene: TRBV7-9
j_gene: TRBJ2-7
abundance: .
d_gene: TRBD1
CDR3nt: TGTGCCAGCAGCTTAGGGACAGGCTGGGAGCAGTACTTC
CDR3aa: CASSLGTGWEQYF

v_gene: TRBV6-5
j_gene: TRBJ2-7
abundance: .
d_gene: TRBD2
CDR3nt: TGTGCCAGCAGTTATGGACTAGCGGGCAACTACGAGCAGTACTTC
CDR3aa: CASSYGLAGNYEQYF

v_gene: TRBV2
j_gene: TRBJ2-5
abundance: .
d_gene: TRBD1
CDR3nt: TGTGCCAGCAGCTTCGACAGGGAGCAAGAGACCCAGTACTTC
CDR3aa: CASSFDREQETQYF

v_gene: TRBV12-5
j_gene: TRBJ1-2
abundance: .
d_gene: .
CDR3nt: TGTGCTACCCGATTTCGCTGGACTGGGGGCTACACCTTC
CDR3aa: CATRFRWTGGYTF

v_gene: TRBV27
j_gene: TRBJ2-7
abundance: .
d_gene: TRBD2
CDR3nt: TGTGCCAGCCACAGAGGGGCGGGGGTGACCTACGAGCAGTACTTC
CDR3aa: CASHRGAGVTYEQYF

v_gene: TRBV5-1
j_gene: TRBJ1-1
abundance: .
d_gene: TRBD1
CDR3nt: TGCGCCAGCAGCTTAGGGAATAGTCCCGGGACAGGGGGCTGGACTGAAGCTTTCTTT
CDR3aa: CASSLGNSPGTGGWTEAFF

v_gene: TRBV5-1
j_gene: TRBJ2-3
abundance: .
d_gene: .
CDR3nt: TGCGCCAGCAGTGCCGGACGGGAAATAGCCCCAGATACGCAGTATTTT
CDR3aa: CASSAGREIAPDTQYF

v_gene: TRBV9
j_gene: TRBJ2-1
abundance: .
d_gene: TRBD2
CDR3nt: TGTGCCAGCAGCGTTATGGGACTAGCTAACAATGAGCAGTTCTTC
CDR3aa: CASSVMGLANNEQFF

v_gene: TRBV7-2
j_gene: TRBJ2-1
abundance: .
d_gene: TRBD2
CDR3nt: TGTGCCAGCAGCTTACTAGCGGGAGAGATATACAATGAGCAGTTCTTC
CDR3aa: CASSLLAGEIYNEQFF

v_gene: TRBV4-2
j_gene: TRBJ1-2
abundance: .
d_gene: .
CDR3nt: TGTGCCAGCAGCCAAGGGGACACCTCGATCTATGGCTACACCTTC
CDR3aa: CASSQGDTSIYGYTF

v_gene: TRBV11-2
j_gene: TRBJ2-7
abundance: .
d_gene: .
CDR3nt: TGTGCCAGCAGCTTAAGCCTAGCGAAGGGTGGCTACGAGCAGTACTTC
CDR3aa: CASSLSLAKGGYEQYF

v_gene: TRBV7-3
j_gene: TRBJ2-1
abundance: once
d_gene: TRBD2
CDR3nt: TGTGCCAGCAGCCCCAGCGGGAGCTCCTACAATGAGCAGTTCTTC
CDR3aa: CASSPSGSSYNEQFF

v_gene: TRBV6-1
j_gene: TRBJ2-2
abundance: .
d_gene: .
CDR3nt: TGTGCCAGCAGTGATTCGGGTGGGGAGCTGTTTTTT
CDR3aa: CASSDSGGELFF

v_gene: TRBV12-5
j_gene: TRBJ2-1
abundance: .
d_gene: TRBD1
CDR3nt: TGTGCTAGTGGTTTGGTACAGGGGCCCCCAGGGCATGAGCAGTTCTTC
CDR3aa: CASGLVQGPPGHEQFF

v_gene: TRBV4-1
j_gene: TRBJ1-1
abundance: .
d_gene: .
CDR3nt: TGCGCCAGCAGCCAAGCTAACACTGAAGCTTTCTTT
CDR3aa: CASSQANTEAFF

v_gene: TRBV28
j_gene: TRBJ2-4
abundance: .
d_gene: .
CDR3nt: TGTGCCAGCAGGGACAGAGTTGGCAAAAACATTCAGTACTTC
CDR3aa: CASRDRVGKNIQYF

v_gene: TRBV11-2
j_gene: TRBJ1-1
abundance: .
d_gene: .
CDR3nt: TGTGCCAGCTGCCTGGCCGGGGGTTGGGGAAACACTGAAGCTTTCTTT
CDR3aa: CASCLAGGWGNTEAFF

v_gene: TRBV7-8
j_gene: TRBJ2-7
abundance: .
d_gene: TRBD2
CDR3nt: TGTGCCAGCAGTATAAGCGGGAGCGCCTACGAGCAGTACTTC
CDR3aa: CASSISGSAYEQYF

v_gene: TRBV7-9
j_gene: TRBJ2-1
abundance: .
d_gene: .
CDR3nt: TGTGCCAGCAGCCCACTCGTGAGCTCCTACAATGAGCAGTTCTTC
CDR3aa: CASSPLVSSYNEQFF

v_gene: TRBV19
j_gene: TRBJ2-7
abundance: once
d_gene: .
CDR3nt: TGTGCCAGTAGTATTGGTTTAGTCCACGAGCAGTACTTC
CDR3aa: CASSIGLVHEQYF

v_gene: TRBV2
j_gene: TRBJ1-5
abundance: .
d_gene: .
CDR3nt: TGTGCCAGCAGATCCGAGGGAGTTCAGCCCCAGCATTTT
CDR3aa: CASRSEGVQPQHF

v_gene: TRBV10-2
j_gene: TRBJ1-5
abundance: .
d_gene: .
CDR3nt: TGCGCCAGCAGTGCGGCGGGCCATCAGCCCCAGCATTTT
CDR3aa: CASSAAGHQPQHF

v_gene: TRBV25-1
j_gene: TRBJ2-7
abundance: .
d_gene: .
CDR3nt: TGTGCCAGTCAGACCCCGGGATCCGAAACCTACGAGCAGTACTTC
CDR3aa: CASQTPGSETYEQYF

v_gene: TRBV10-3
j_gene: TRBJ2-5
abundance: .
d_gene: TRBD1
CDR3nt: TGTGCCATCACGGAGGGACAGGGGGCGGAGACCCAGTACTTC
CDR3aa: CAITEGQGAETQYF

v_gene: TRBV2
j_gene: TRBJ1-5
abundance: .
d_gene: .
CDR3nt: TGTGCCAGCAATTTCGGGGAAAGTCAGCCCCAGCATTTT
CDR3aa: CASNFGESQPQHF

v_gene: TRBV29-1
j_gene: TRBJ2-3
abundance: .
d_gene: .
CDR3nt: TGCAGCGGCGACAGCTCTAGCACAGATACGCAGTATTTT
CDR3aa: CSGDSSSTDTQYF

v_gene: TRBV4-2
j_gene: TRBJ2-5
abundance: .
d_gene: .
CDR3nt: TGTGCCAGCAGCCCTACAATCGGTTCTACGTCGGGAGTATCGGAGACCCAGTACTTC
CDR3aa: CASSPTIGSTSGVSETQYF

v_gene: TRBV7-2
j_gene: TRBJ2-3
abundance: .
d_gene: .
CDR3nt: TGTGCCAGCAGCTTAGGTCCCGCGGGTTCTGGAGATACGCAGTATTTT
CDR3aa: CASSLGPAGSGDTQYF

v_gene: TRBV7-3
j_gene: TRBJ2-1
abundance: once
d_gene: .
CDR3nt: TGTGCCAGCAGCGAAGGGGCGCCAGACAGGAGCTCCTACAATGAGCAGTTCTTC
CDR3aa: CASSEGAPDRSSYNEQFF

v_gene: TRBV19
j_gene: TRBJ1-2
abundance: .
d_gene: TRBD1
CDR3nt: TGTGCCAGTGGACAGGGTATCTATGGCTACACCTTC
CDR3aa: CASGQGIYGYTF

v_gene: TRBV29-1
j_gene: TRBJ2-1
abundance: .
d_gene: .
CDR3nt: TGCAGCGTTCCGGGACTCAGCTCCTACAATGAGCAGTTCTTC
CDR3aa: CSVPGLSSYNEQFF

v_gene: TRBV4-2
j_gene: TRBJ2-7
abundance: .
d_gene: TRBD1
CDR3nt: TGTGCCAGCAGCCCGCAGACAGGGGCCTACGAGCAGTACTTC
CDR3aa: CASSPQTGAYEQYF